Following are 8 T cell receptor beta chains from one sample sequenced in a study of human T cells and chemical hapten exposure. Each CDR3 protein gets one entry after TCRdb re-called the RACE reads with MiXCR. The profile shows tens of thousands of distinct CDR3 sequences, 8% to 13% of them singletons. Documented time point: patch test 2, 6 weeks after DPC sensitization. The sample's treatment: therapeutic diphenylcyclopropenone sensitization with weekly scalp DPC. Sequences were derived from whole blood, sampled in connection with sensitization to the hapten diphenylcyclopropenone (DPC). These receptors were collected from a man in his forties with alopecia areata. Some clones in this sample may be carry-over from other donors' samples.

The DNA for the CDR3 is TGTGCCAGCAGTGACAGGACCTACGAGCAGTACTTC. This translates into CASSDRTYEQYF. The chain uses TRBV28 and TRBJ2-7; perhaps TRBD1 as D (6 bases). V shed 5 bases and J shed 2 bases, with 7 bases lying between them. The CDR3 has 12 residues. Germline V gene lookup returns CDR1 MDHEN and CDR2 SYDVKM. Using reference TRBV28 and TRBJ2-7 for the parts outside the CDR3, the full variable domain is DVKVTQSSRYLVKRTGEKVFLECVQDMDHENMFWYRQDPGLGLRLIYFSYDVKMKEKGDIPEGYSVSREKKERFSLILESASTNQTSMYLCASSDRTYEQYFGPGTRLTVT.

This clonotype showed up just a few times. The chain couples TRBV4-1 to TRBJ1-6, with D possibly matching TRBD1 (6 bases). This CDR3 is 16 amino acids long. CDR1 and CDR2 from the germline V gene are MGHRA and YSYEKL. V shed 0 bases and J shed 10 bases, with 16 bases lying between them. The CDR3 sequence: CASSQEERGGNSPLHF. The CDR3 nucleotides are TGCGCCAGCAGCCAAGAAGAAAGAGGGGGGAACTCACCCCTCCACTTT.

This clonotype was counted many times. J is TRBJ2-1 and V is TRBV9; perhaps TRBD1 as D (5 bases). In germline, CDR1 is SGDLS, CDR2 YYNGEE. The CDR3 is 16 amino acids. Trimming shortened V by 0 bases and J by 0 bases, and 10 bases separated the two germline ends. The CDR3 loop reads CASSVVGASSYNEQFF. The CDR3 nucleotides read TGTGCCAGCAGCGTAGTAGGGGCGTCCTCCTACAATGAGCAGTTCTTC.

The CDR3 nucleotides read TGTGCCAGCAGCCAGCCCGGGACAGGGTTGTACGAGCAGTACTTC. Its protein is CASSQPGTGLYEQYF. The V and J genes are TRBV28 and TRBJ2-7; TRBD1 agrees at 9 bases. Germline V lookup: CDR1 MDHEN, CDR2 SYDVKM. The CDR3 contains 15 residues. The V gene end was trimmed by 6 bases and the J gene end by 4 bases; junction bases not matched to a gene: 10.

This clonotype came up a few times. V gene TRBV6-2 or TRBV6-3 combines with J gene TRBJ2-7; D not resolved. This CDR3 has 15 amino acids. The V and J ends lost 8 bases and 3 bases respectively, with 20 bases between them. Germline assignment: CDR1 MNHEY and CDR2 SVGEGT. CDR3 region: CASRPDQKAIYEQYV. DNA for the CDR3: TGTGCCAGCCGCCCTGACCAAAAAGCCATCTACGAGCAGTACGTC.

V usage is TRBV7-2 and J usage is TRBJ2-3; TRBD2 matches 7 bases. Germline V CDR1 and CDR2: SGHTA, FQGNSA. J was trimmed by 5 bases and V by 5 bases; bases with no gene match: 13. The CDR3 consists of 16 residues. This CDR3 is CASSPNSGTMGDTQYF. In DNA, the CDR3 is TGTGCCAGCAGCCCCAATTCCGGGACTATGGGAGATACGCAGTATTTT.

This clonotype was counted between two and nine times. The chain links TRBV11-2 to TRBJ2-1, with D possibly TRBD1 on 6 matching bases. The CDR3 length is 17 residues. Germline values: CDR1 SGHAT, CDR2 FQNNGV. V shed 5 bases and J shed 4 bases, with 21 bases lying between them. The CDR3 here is CASSQDRPQGPYNEQFF. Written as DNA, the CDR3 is TGTGCCAGCAGCCAAGACAGGCCCCAGGGACCGTACAATGAGCAGTTCTTC.

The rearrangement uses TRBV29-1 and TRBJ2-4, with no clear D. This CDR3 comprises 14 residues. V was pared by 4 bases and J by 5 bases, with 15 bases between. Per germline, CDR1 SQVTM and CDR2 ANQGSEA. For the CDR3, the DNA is TGCAGCGTTGCGGTTGGGCCGGCGGAAAACATTCAGTACTTC. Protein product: CSVAVGPAENIQYF.